This TCR beta chain was identified during a study of blood T cell repertoires in COVID-19. Study background: Acute and convalescent COVID-19 samples came from the United States, Italy and Spain. Sources were T cells, B-cell-depleted T cells, or PBMCs; the material itself was cDNA or gDNA.

As originally analysed: Estimated nucleated cell counts came from reference gene primer amplification. Libraries were prepared by immunoSEQ multiplex PCR; TCRdb keeps only in-frame clonotypes and omits some of them. V, J and clone size were drawn from that table, and D and trimming were deduced from the DNA. The table has 200,000 to 300,000 clones, 70% to 85% seen once. Germline V gene data show CDR1 as LGHNT and CDR2 as FRNRAP. The CDR3 is 17 amino acids. Germline trimming cut 2 bases from V and 2 bases from J; bases unmatched to any gene: 9. This chain connects TRBV12-5 to TRBJ2-7; 10 nucleotides agree with TRBD2. Sequencing was carried out using peripheral blood. This TCR derives from a woman aged 80 or older with acute or convalescent COVID-19. CDR3 sequence: CASGLRSLAGATYEQYF. The CDR3 DNA is TGTGCTAGTGGTTTGCGTAGCCTAGCGGGGGCCACCTACGAGCAGTACTTC.